Sequencing of this T cell receptor (beta chain) was carried out in a study of T-cell memory formation after mild COVID-19. Across the study: Across donors, TCR clusters were largely donor specific.

Researchers used 5'RACE with constant-segment primers to make TCR alpha and TCR beta cDNA libraries that carry sample barcodes and UMIs. TCRdb re-called the 5' RACE reads through MiXCR, storing one row per CDR3 protein. The data hold 250,000 to 300,000 distinct CDR3 sequences, with about a sixth observed a single time. This clonotype was picked up a small number of times. As yet, its antigen is unknown. The CDR3 covers 13 residues. Trimming left V 7 bases short and J 3 bases short, with 15 bases between. CDR1 SQVTM and CDR2 ANQGSEA come from the germline V gene. Notes on the study in general: Shrinking CD4+ clones resided mostly in CM and EM, and CD8+ ones in EMRA. Clones contracting day 15 to 85 were balanced CD4/CD8; later expanders leaned CD4+.

This TCR derives from a young man who had mild COVID-19 (a few samples of this study predate the infection). Cell type and time point are not known. Material for sequencing was PBMCs or a T cell subset sorted from them (not recorded which). The chain carries TRBV29-1 and TRBJ1-1, with D possibly being TRBD1 (6 bases). The CDR3 reads CSGSSGADTEAFF. The CDR3 nucleotides are TGCAGCGGAAGTTCAGGGGCTGACACTGAAGCTTTCTTT.